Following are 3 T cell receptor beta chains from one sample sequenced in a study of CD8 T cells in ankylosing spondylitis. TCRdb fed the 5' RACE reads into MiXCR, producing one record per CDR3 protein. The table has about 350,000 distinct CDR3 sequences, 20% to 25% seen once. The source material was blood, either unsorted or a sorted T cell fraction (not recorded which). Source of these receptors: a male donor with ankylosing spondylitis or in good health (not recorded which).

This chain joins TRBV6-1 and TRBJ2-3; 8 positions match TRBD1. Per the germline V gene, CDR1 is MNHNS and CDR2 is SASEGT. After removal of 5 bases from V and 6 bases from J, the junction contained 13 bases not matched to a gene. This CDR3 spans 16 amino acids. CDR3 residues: CASSQGAAGGRDTQYF. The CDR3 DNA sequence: TGTGCCAGCAGTCAGGGGGCCGCAGGTGGGAGGGATACGCAGTATTTT.

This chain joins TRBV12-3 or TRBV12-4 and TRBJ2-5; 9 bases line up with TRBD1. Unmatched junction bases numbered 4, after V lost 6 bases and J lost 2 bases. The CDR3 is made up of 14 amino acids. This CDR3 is CASRDGQGQETQYF. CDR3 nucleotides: TGTGCCAGCAGGGATGGACAGGGGCAAGAGACCCAGTACTTC.

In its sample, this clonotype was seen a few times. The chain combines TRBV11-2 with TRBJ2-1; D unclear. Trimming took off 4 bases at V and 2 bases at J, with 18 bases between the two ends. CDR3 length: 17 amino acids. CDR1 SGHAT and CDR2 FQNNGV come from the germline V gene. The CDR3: CASSSNEGWAPYNEQFF. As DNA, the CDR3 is TGTGCCAGCAGCTCCAATGAAGGCTGGGCGCCCTACAATGAGCAGTTCTTC.